The present entry profiles one T cell receptor beta chain with its context. Data came from immunoSEQ multiplex PCR; TCRdb stores just in-frame clones and leaves some out. The repertoire holds approximately 40,000 clones, with about 80% as singletons. This CDR3 is 16 amino acids long. With 8 bases removed from V and 6 bases from J, the gap between germline ends came to 23 bases. From germline, CDR1 is LNHNV and CDR2 YYDKDF (reference sequence). This sample stems from a study of OX40 agonist ivuxolimab in advanced cancers. Patients were ineligible given autoimmune disease history or systemic immunosuppression.

The origin of this receptor is an adult with an advanced solid tumor such as melanoma, head and neck, liver or kidney cancer. Sequencing used CD4+ or CD8+ T cells sorted from blood, obtained in a trial of the OX40 agonist ivuxolimab. The rearrangement joins TRBV15 to TRBJ2-1; D gene uncertain. The CDR3 spells CATATDESRMGNEQFF. CDR3 nucleotide sequence: TGTGCCACCGCCACGGACGAGTCTCGGATGGGCAATGAGCAGTTCTTC.